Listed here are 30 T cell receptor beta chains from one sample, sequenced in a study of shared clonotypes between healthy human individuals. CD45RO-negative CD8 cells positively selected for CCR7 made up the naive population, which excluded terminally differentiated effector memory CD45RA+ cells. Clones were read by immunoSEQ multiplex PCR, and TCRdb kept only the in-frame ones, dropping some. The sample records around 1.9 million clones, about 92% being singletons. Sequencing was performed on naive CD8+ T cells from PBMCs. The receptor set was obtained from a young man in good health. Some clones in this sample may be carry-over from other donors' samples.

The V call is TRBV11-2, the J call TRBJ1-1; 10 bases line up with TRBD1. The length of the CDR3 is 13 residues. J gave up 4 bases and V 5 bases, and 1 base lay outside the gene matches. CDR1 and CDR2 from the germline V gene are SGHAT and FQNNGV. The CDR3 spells CASSGTGVTEAFF. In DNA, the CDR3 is TGTGCCAGCAGCGGGACAGGGGTCACTGAAGCTTTCTTT.

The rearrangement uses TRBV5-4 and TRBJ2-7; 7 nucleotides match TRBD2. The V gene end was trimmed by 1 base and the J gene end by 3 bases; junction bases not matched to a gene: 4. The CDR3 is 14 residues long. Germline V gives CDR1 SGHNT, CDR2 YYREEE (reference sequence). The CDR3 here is CASSLPSSGYEQYF. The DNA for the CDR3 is TGTGCCAGCAGCTTGCCGTCTAGCGGCTACGAGCAGTACTTC. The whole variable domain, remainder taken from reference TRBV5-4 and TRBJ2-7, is ETGVTQSPTHLIKTRGQQVTLRCSSQSGHNTVSWYQQALGQGPQFIFQYYREEENGRGNFPPRFSGLQFPNYSSELNVNALELDDSALYLCASSLPSSGYEQYFGPGTRLTVT.

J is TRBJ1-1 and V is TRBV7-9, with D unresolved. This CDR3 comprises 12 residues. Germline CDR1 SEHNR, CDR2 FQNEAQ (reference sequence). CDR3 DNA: TGTGCTGGCACAAAGCCGGGAGATGAAGCTTTCTTT. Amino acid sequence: CAGTKPGDEAFF.

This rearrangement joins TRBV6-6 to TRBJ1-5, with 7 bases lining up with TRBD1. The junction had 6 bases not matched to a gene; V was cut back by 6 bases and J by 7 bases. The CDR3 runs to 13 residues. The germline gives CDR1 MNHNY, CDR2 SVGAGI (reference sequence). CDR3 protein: CASSSGGGQPQHF. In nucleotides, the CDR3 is TGTGCCAGCAGCTCAGGGGGAGGCCAGCCCCAGCATTTT.

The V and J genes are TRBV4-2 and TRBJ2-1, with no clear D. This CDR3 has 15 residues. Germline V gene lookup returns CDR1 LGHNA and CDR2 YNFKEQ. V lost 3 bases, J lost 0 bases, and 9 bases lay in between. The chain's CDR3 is CASSHLPSSYNEQFF. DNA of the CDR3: TGTGCCAGCAGCCATCTACCGAGCTCCTACAATGAGCAGTTCTTC.

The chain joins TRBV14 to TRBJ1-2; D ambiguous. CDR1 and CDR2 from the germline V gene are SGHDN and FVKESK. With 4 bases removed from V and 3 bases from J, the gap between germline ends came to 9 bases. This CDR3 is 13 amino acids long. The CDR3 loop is CASSLPNYYGYTF. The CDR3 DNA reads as TGTGCCAGCAGCCTGCCGAACTACTATGGCTACACCTTC.

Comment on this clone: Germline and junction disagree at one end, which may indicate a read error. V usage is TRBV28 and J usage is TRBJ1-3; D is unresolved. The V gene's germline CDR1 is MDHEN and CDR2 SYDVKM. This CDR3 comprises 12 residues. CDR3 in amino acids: CASSRSGYTIYF. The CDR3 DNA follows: TGTGCCAGCAGTCGTAGTGGATACACCATATATTTT.

The CDR3 sequence is CASSSGTSSYEQYF. The CDR3 coding sequence is TGTGCCAGCAGCTCCGGGACTAGCTCCTACGAGCAGTACTTC. The chain combines TRBV7-2 with TRBJ2-7; 8 nucleotides align to TRBD2. Germline trimming cut 4 bases from V and 0 bases from J; bases unmatched to any gene: 2. The CDR3 length is 14 residues. CDR1 SGHTA and CDR2 FQGNSA come from the germline V gene.

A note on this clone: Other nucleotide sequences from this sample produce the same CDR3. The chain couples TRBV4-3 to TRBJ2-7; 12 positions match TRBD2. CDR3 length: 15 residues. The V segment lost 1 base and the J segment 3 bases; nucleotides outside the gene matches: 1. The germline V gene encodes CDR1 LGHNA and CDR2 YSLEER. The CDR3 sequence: CASSQGTSGNYEQYF. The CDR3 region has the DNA TGCGCCAGCAGCCAAGGGACTAGCGGGAACTACGAGCAGTACTTC.

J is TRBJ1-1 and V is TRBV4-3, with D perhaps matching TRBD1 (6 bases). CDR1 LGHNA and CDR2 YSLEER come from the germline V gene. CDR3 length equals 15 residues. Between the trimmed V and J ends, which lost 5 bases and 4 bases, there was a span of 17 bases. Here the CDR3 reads CASSASGGLITEAFF. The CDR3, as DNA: TGCGCCAGCAGCGCGAGTGGGGGGCTAATCACTGAAGCTTTCTTT.

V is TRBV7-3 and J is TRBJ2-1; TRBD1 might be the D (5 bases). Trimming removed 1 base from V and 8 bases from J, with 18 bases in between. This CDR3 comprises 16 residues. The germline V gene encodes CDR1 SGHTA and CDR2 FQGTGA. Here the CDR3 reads CASSLRGRLESHEQFF. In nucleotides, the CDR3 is TGTGCCAGCAGCTTAAGGGGCCGTTTGGAATCCCATGAGCAGTTCTTC.

The CDR3 region has the DNA TGTGCCAGCAGCGTATATGTGGGACAAGAGACCCAGTACTTC. Translating gives CASSVYVGQETQYF. The chain carries TRBV9 and TRBJ2-5; D is ambiguous. The CDR3 has 14 residues. V lost 1 base and J 2 bases, leaving 9 bases between the germline ends. From germline, CDR1 is SGDLS and CDR2 YYNGEE.

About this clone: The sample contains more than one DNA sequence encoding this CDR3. Here the CDR3 DNA reads TGTGCCAGCAGTGAAACAGGACGCAATCAGCCCCAGCATTTT. Its protein is CASSETGRNQPQHF. The chain is built from TRBV6-1 and TRBJ1-5; D is possibly TRBD1 (5 bases). CDR3 size: 14 residues. V shed 2 bases and J shed 2 bases, with 7 bases lying between them. Germline V gene sequence: CDR1 MNHNS, CDR2 SASEGT.

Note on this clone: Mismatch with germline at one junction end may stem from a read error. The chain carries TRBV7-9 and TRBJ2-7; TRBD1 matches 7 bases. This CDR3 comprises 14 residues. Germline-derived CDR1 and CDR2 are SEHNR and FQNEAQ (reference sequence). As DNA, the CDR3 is TGTGCCAGCAGCTCGGACAGGATGGCCTACGAGCAGCACTTC. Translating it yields CASSSDRMAYEQHF.

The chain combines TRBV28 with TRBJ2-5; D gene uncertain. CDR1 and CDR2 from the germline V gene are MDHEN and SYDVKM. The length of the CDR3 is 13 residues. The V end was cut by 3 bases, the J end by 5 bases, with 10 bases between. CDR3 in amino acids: CASSFRSGETQYF. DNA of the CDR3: TGTGCCAGCAGTTTCCGTTCCGGCGAGACCCAGTACTTC. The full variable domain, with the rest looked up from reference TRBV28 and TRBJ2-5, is DVKVTQSSRYLVKRTGEKVFLECVQDMDHENMFWYRQDPGLGLRLIYFSYDVKMKEKGDIPEGYSVSREKKERFSLILESASTNQTSMYLCASSFRSGETQYFGPGTRLLVL.

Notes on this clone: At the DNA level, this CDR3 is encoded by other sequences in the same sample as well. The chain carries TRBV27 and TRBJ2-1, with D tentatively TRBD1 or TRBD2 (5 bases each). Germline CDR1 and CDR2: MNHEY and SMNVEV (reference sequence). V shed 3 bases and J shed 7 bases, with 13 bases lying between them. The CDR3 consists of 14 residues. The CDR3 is CASSFWGSGNEQFF. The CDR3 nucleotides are TGTGCCAGCAGTTTTTGGGGGAGCGGTAATGAGCAGTTCTTC.

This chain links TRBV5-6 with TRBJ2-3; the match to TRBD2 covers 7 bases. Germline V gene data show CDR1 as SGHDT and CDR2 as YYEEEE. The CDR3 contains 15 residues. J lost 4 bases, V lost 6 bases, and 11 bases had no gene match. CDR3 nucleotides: TGTGCCAGCATTAAGGAGGGAGGGCCATCAGATACGCAGTATTTT. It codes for CASIKEGGPSDTQYF.

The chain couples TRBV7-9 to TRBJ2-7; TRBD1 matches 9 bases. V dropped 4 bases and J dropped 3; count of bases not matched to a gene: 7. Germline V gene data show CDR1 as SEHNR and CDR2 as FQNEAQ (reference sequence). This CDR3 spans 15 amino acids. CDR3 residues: CASSSPMDRGYEQYF. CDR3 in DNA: TGTGCCAGCAGCTCCCCGATGGACAGGGGCTACGAGCAGTACTTC.

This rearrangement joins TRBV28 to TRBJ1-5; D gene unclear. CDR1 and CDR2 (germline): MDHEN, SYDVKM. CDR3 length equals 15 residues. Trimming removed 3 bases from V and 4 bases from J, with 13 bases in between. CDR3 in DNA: TGTGCCAGCAGTTTTCGTGGGGTCCGTAATCAGCCCCAGCATTTT. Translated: CASSFRGVRNQPQHF.

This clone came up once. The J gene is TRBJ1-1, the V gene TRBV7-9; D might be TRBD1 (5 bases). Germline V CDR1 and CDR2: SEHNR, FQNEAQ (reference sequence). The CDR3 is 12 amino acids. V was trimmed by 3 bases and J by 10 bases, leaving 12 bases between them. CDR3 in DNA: TGTGCCAGCAGCTTTGGGACGTCGGGAGCTTTCTTT. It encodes CASSFGTSGAFF.

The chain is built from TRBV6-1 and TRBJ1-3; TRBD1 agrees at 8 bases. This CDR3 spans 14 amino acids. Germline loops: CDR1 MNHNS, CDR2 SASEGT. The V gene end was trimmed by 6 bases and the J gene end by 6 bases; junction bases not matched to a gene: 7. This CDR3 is CASRYGQGPNTIYF. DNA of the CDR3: TGTGCCAGCAGATATGGACAGGGACCAAACACCATATATTTT.

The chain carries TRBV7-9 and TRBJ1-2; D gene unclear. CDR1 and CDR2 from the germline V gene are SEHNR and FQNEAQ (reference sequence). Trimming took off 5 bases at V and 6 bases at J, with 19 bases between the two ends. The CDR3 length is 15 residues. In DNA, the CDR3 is TGTGCCAGCAGCCCTTCAAGTTGGGTACCGAATGGCTACACCTTC. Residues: CASSPSSWVPNGYTF.

The chain's CDR3 is CASSLAPGNTIYF. The CDR3 DNA is TGCGCCAGCAGCTTGGCCCCAGGAAACACCATATATTTT. The rearrangement uses TRBV5-1 and TRBJ1-3; no firm D call. The CDR3 has 13 amino acids. CDR1 and CDR2 (germline): SGHRS, YFSETQ. V was trimmed by 0 bases and J by 4 bases, leaving 5 bases between them.

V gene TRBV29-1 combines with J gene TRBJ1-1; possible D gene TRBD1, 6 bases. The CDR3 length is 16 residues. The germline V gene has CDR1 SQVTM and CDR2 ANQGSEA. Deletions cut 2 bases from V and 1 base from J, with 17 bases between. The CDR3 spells CSVEIRWQGTNTEAFF. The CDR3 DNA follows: TGCAGCGTTGAAATAAGGTGGCAGGGGACGAACACTGAAGCTTTCTTT.

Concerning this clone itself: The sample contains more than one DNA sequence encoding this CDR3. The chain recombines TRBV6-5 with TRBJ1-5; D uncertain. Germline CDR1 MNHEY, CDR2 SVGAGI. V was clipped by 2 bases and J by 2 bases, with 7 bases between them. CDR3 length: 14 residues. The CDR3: CASSYRGGNQPQHF. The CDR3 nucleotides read TGTGCCAGCAGTTACCGGGGAGGCAATCAGCCCCAGCATTTT.

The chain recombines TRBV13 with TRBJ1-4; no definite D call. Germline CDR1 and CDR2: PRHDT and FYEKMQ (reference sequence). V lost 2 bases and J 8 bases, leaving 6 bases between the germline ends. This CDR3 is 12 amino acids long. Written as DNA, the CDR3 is TGTGCCAGCAGCTTACGCGGGGAAAAACTGTTTTTT. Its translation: CASSLRGEKLFF.

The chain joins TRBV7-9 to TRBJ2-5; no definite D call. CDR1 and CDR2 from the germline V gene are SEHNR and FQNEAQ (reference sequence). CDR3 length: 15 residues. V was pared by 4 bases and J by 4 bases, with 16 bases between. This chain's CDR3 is CASSSGSPVRETQYF. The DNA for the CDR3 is TGTGCCAGCAGCTCCGGGTCTCCTGTCCGAGAGACCCAGTACTTC.

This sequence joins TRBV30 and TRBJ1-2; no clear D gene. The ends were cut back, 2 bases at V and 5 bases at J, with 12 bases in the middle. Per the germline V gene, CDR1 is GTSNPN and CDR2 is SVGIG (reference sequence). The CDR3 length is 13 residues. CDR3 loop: CAWSLVESYGYTF. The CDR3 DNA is TGTGCCTGGAGTCTAGTGGAATCTTATGGCTACACCTTC.

In DNA, the CDR3 is TGCGCCAGCAGCCCGGGACCGGGACAGGGCTACGAGCAGTACTTC. Its translation is CASSPGPGQGYEQYF. The V call is TRBV5-1, the J call TRBJ2-7; 9 bases match TRBD1. The CDR3 is made up of 15 amino acids. The germline V gene has CDR1 SGHRS and CDR2 YFSETQ. V shed 4 bases, J shed 3 bases, and the junction held 8 bases outside the gene matches.

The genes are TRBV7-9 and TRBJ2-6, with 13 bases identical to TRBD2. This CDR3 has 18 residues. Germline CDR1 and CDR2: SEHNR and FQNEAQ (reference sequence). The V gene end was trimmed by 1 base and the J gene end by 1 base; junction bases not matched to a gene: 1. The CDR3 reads CASSLGLAGGSGANVLTF. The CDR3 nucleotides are TGTGCCAGCAGCTTAGGACTAGCGGGAGGATCTGGGGCCAACGTCCTGACTTTC.